A single sample is the source of the 32 T cell receptor beta chains below, sequenced in a study of T cell responses to AZD1222 COVID-19 vaccine. Measured with immunoSEQ multiplex PCR; TCRdb has only the in-frame clones, and not every one. The repertoire has 85,000 to 120,000 clones, less than 95% of them found once; the top ten carry around 7.6%. The material was peripheral blood, obtained 28 days after the second AZD1222 dose. These receptors all stem from an adult who received the AZD1222 COVID-19 vaccine.

This clone showed up just a few times. V usage is TRBV3-1 (or the pseudogene TRBV3-2) and J usage is TRBJ1-1; D is perhaps TRBD1 (6 bases). Deletions cut 4 bases from V and 4 bases from J, with 13 bases between. Germline V gene data show CDR1 as LGHDT and CDR2 as YNNKEL (reference sequence). The CDR3 contains 14 residues. The CDR3, as DNA: TGTGCCAGCAGCCGCCCAGGGGAAGGCACTGAAGCTTTCTTT. The encoded protein is CASSRPGEGTEAFF.

V is TRBV27 and J is TRBJ2-7; 7 bases agree with TRBD2. The CDR3 runs to 14 residues. V gave up 6 bases and J gave up 2 bases; unmatched junction bases: 7. CDR1 and CDR2 (germline): MNHEY, SMNVEV (reference sequence). Written as DNA, the CDR3 is TGTGCCAGCAGCAGACGGGGAGGGCCCTACGAGCAGTACTTC. This gives the protein CASSRRGGPYEQYF.

The rearrangement joins TRBV20-1 to TRBJ1-3; 8 nucleotides align to TRBD1. The germline gives CDR1 DFQATT, CDR2 SNEGSKA (reference sequence). CDR3 size: 15 residues. V trimming: 3 bases; J trimming: 0 bases; junction bases outside the gene matches: 4. The DNA for the CDR3 is TGCAGTGCTAGTCGAGACAGGGGCTCTGGAAACACCATATATTTT. Translating gives CSASRDRGSGNTIYF.

The V gene is TRBV29-1, the J gene TRBJ2-3; D is undetermined. Trimming shortened V by 4 bases and J by 4 bases, and 12 bases separated the two germline ends. The CDR3 runs to 13 residues. The germline gives CDR1 SQVTM, CDR2 ANQGSEA. This CDR3 is CSVVKLIADTQYF. The CDR3 nucleotides are TGCAGCGTTGTAAAACTCATTGCAGATACGCAGTATTTT.

The gene calls are TRBV7-9 and TRBJ1-5; 7 nucleotides agree with TRBD1. The CDR3 loop spans 16 amino acids. The trim removed 4 bases at V and 4 bases at J, leaving 10 bases unmatched. CDR1 SEHNR and CDR2 FQNEAQ come from the germline V gene (reference sequence). This CDR3 is CASSSGPQGVNQPQHF. CDR3 nucleotide sequence: TGTGCCAGCAGCTCGGGACCCCAGGGGGTGAATCAGCCCCAGCATTTT.

The CDR3 spells CSALGQGVHEQYF. In nucleotides, the CDR3 is TGCAGCGCTTTGGGACAGGGGGTGCACGAGCAGTACTTC. The rearrangement joins TRBV29-1 to TRBJ2-7; 11 bases match TRBD1. The CDR3 runs to 13 residues. Germline V gives CDR1 SQVTM, CDR2 ANQGSEA. The junction had 7 bases not matched to a gene; V was cut back by 7 bases and J by 5 bases.

The rearrangement joins TRBV6-6 to TRBJ1-3; D is perhaps TRBD1 (6 bases). Germline loops: CDR1 MNHNY, CDR2 SVGAGI (reference sequence). The CDR3 sequence is 21 residues long. V lost 5 bases and J lost 0, with 29 bases in between. The CDR3, as DNA: TGTGCCAGCAGTCGTTTCGTTAGAACAGGGCCCAAAACAACCTCTGGAAACACCATATATTTT. Encoded protein: CASSRFVRTGPKTTSGNTIYF.

V is TRBV5-1 and J is TRBJ1-1; 9 bases fit TRBD1. V lost 0 bases and J lost 2; bases outside the gene matches: 2. The CDR3 loop spans 15 amino acids. Germline values: CDR1 SGHRS, CDR2 YFSETQ. CDR3 sequence reads: CASSLVTGGNTEAFF. CDR3 bases: TGCGCCAGCAGCTTGGTGACAGGGGGAAACACTGAAGCTTTCTTT.

This clone was found a few times. The chain recombines TRBV11-1 with TRBJ1-3; D may be TRBD1 (6 bases). Germline V gene lookup returns CDR1 SGHAT and CDR2 FQDESV (reference sequence). The CDR3 sequence is 16 residues long. Trimming pared 1 base from V and 5 bases from J, leaving 15 bases between. Here the CDR3 reads CASSLVGDTGRNTIYF. Written as DNA, the CDR3 is TGTGCCAGCAGCTTAGTAGGGGACACCGGGCGAAACACCATATATTTT.

The chain recombines TRBV7-2 with TRBJ2-7; D not resolved. CDR1 and CDR2 from the germline V gene are SGHTA and FQGNSA. The CDR3 is made up of 15 amino acids. The V gene lost 3 bases and the J gene lost 1 base, with 13 bases spanning the gap. The CDR3 DNA reads TGTGCCAGCAGCTTCTCCGCCGCACGATCCTACGAGCAGTACTTC. Translated: CASSFSAARSYEQYF.

The CDR3 nucleotides read TGTGCCAGCTCACCACCAGAAGGGGTCGGCTACACCTTC. Protein: CASSPPEGVGYTF. The J gene is TRBJ1-2, the V gene TRBV18; D perhaps matches TRBD1 (5 bases). With 0 bases removed from V and 8 bases from J, the gap between germline ends came to 10 bases. The CDR3 sequence is 13 residues long. Germline CDR1 is KGHSH and CDR2 is LQKENI.

V gene TRBV7-2 combines with J gene TRBJ2-7; no reliable D call. CDR1 SGHTA and CDR2 FQGNSA come from the germline V gene. The length of the CDR3 is 15 residues. The V end was cut by 1 base, the J end by 7 bases, with 17 bases between. CDR3 region: CASSLVLSRGREQYF. The CDR3 nucleotides are TGTGCCAGCAGCTTAGTGTTGAGTAGAGGCCGGGAGCAGTACTTC.

This sequence joins TRBV2 and TRBJ1-5; D call uncertain. Trimming shortened V by 3 bases and J by 3 bases, and 9 bases separated the two germline ends. CDR3 length: 14 residues. Per germline, CDR1 SNHLY and CDR2 FYNNEI. The CDR3 DNA follows: TGTGCCAGCAGTGACGTCAGCCTCAATCAGCCCCAGCATTTT. This gives the protein CASSDVSLNQPQHF.

The rearrangement uses TRBV5-1 and TRBJ1-1; D unclear. The CDR3 has 14 residues. Germline-derived CDR1 and CDR2 are SGHRS and YFSETQ. Trimming stripped 2 bases from V and 0 bases from J, with 8 bases between. The CDR3 sequence is CASSFEGLNTEAFF. The CDR3 DNA reads TGCGCCAGCAGCTTTGAGGGTTTGAACACTGAAGCTTTCTTT.

This clone was detected only once. J is TRBJ1-1 and V is TRBV9, with no clear D. Germline V lookup: CDR1 SGDLS, CDR2 YYNGEE. The CDR3 has 13 residues. The ends were cut back, 1 base at V and 3 bases at J, with 7 bases in the middle. The CDR3 sequence: CASSVRRDTEAFF. The CDR3 coding sequence is TGTGCCAGCAGCGTACGTAGGGACACTGAAGCTTTCTTT.

The rearrangement joins TRBV27 to TRBJ2-2, with D perhaps matching TRBD1 (6 bases). CDR3 length: 17 amino acids. The V end lost 8 bases, the J end lost 8 bases, and 27 bases lay between the germline ends. Germline V gene sequence: CDR1 MNHEY, CDR2 SMNVEV (reference sequence). The CDR3 spells CASAPRYGQTVVGELFF. The CDR3 DNA is TGTGCCAGCGCACCCAGATACGGACAGACCGTCGTGGGGGAGCTGTTTTTT.

The chain carries TRBV7-9 and TRBJ2-7, with a weak D call TRBD1 (6 bases). V was clipped by 2 bases and J by 5 bases, with 16 bases between them. This CDR3 comprises 15 residues. Germline V gene data show CDR1 as SEHNR and CDR2 as FQNEAQ (reference sequence). The CDR3 spells CASSLSRGTRDEQYF. The DNA for the CDR3 is TGTGCCAGCAGCTTAAGCAGGGGAACTAGGGACGAGCAGTACTTC.

This chain links TRBV5-1 with TRBJ1-6; D might be TRBD1 (5 bases). CDR1 is SGHRS and CDR2 is YFSETQ in the germline V gene. V lost 0 bases, J lost 9 bases, and 10 bases lay in between. The CDR3 loop spans 14 amino acids. CDR3 sequence (DNA): TGCGCCAGCAGCTTGGGAGGGGAGGGTTCACCCCTCCACTTT. This gives the protein CASSLGGEGSPLHF.

The V gene is TRBV6-5, the J gene TRBJ2-2; D remains unclear. Trimming stripped 4 bases from V and 2 bases from J, with 11 bases between. There are 15 residues in the CDR3. Germline CDR1 reads MNHEY; CDR2 reads SVGAGI. The CDR3 sequence: CASSWRQANTGELFF. In DNA form, the CDR3 reads TGTGCCAGCAGTTGGCGGCAAGCTAACACCGGGGAGCTGTTTTTT.

The chain is built from TRBV2 and TRBJ1-3; D perhaps matches TRBD1 (6 bases). This CDR3 has 15 residues. Looked up from germline, CDR1 is SNHLY and CDR2 is FYNNEI. The ends were cut back, 4 bases at V and 6 bases at J, with 16 bases in the middle. CDR3 sequence reads: CASSGAQGVLNTIYF. CDR3 coding DNA: TGTGCCAGCAGTGGCGCACAGGGTGTATTAAACACCATATATTTT.

The chain joins TRBV14 to TRBJ1-3, with 8 bases matching TRBD1. This CDR3 is 15 amino acids long. The V and J ends lost 4 bases and 2 bases, in that order; junction bases with no gene match: 4. CDR1 is SGHDN, CDR2 FVKESK, per germline. CDR3 in amino acids: CASSRVRGPGNTIYF. In DNA form, the CDR3 reads TGTGCCAGCAGCCGCGTCAGGGGGCCTGGAAACACCATATATTTT.

V gene TRBV3-1 (or the pseudogene TRBV3-2) combines with J gene TRBJ2-4; unclear D gene. Germline CDR1 LGHDT, CDR2 YNNKEL (reference sequence). CDR3 length: 15 residues. Between the trimmed V and J ends, which lost 5 bases and 0 bases, there was a span of 11 bases. Here the CDR3 reads CASSKVGLAKNIQYF. CDR3 nucleotides: TGTGCCAGCAGCAAAGTAGGCCTAGCCAAAAACATTCAGTACTTC.

V and J are TRBV10-2 and TRBJ1-5; 7 nucleotides align to TRBD1. With V trimmed by 4 bases and J by 6 bases, 6 bases remained unmatched. The germline gives CDR1 WSHSY, CDR2 SAAADI. The CDR3 is made up of 14 amino acids. CDR3 DNA sequence: TGCGCCAGCAGTGGGGGAAGGGGGCCTCAGCCCCAGCATTTT. Translation gives CASSGGRGPQPQHF.

The chain employs TRBV6-5 and TRBJ2-5; the match to TRBD2 covers 9 bases. Germline CDR1 MNHEY, CDR2 SVGAGI. The CDR3 has 15 amino acids. With 6 bases clipped from V and 7 bases from J, the junction kept 12 bases outside the gene matches. The CDR3 reads CASRPTGTSKGTQYF. CDR3 bases: TGTGCCAGCAGGCCCACCGGGACTAGCAAAGGGACCCAGTACTTC.

The chain joins TRBV14 to TRBJ1-2; D not resolved. The CDR3 covers 13 residues. CDR1 SGHDN and CDR2 FVKESK come from the germline V gene. The ends were cut back, 1 base at V and 4 bases at J, with 7 bases in the middle. For the CDR3, the DNA is TGTGCCAGCAGCCAAGTGGTCGCCTATGGCTACACCTTC. Protein product: CASSQVVAYGYTF. The complete variable domain, with remaining parts taken from reference TRBV14 and TRBJ1-2, reads EAGVTQFPSHSVIEKGQTVTLRCDPISGHDNLYWYRRVMGKEIKFLLHFVKESKQDESGMPNNRFLAERTGGTYSTLKVQPAELEDSGVYFCASSQVVAYGYTFGSGTRLTVV.

This sequence joins TRBV5-1 and TRBJ2-3, with D uncertain. The CDR3 length is 14 residues. CDR1 SGHRS and CDR2 YFSETQ come from the germline V gene. The V gene lost 7 bases and the J gene lost 1 base, with 13 bases spanning the gap. CDR3 DNA sequence: TGCGCCAGCGGGGTTCTGGCGGGCACAGATACGCAGTATTTT. Amino acids: CASGVLAGTDTQYF.

This chain connects TRBV10-3 to TRBJ2-2; 9 bases align to TRBD2. The CDR3 spans 15 residues. The germline CDR1 and CDR2 sequences are ENHRY and SYGVKD. Trimming removed 4 bases from V and 1 base from J; junction bases left unmatched: 1. CDR3 nucleotides: TGTGCCATCAGTGGCGGGGGGGTGAACACCGGGGAGCTGTTTTTT. This gives the protein CAISGGGVNTGELFF.

V is TRBV11-2 and J is TRBJ1-1; no firm D call. With 3 bases removed from V and 4 bases from J, the gap between germline ends came to 9 bases. The CDR3 consists of 13 residues. The germline V gene encodes CDR1 SGHAT and CDR2 FQNNGV. The CDR3 here is CASSLQELTEAFF. The CDR3 DNA reads as TGTGCCAGCAGCTTGCAGGAACTCACTGAAGCTTTCTTT. Using reference TRBV11-2 and TRBJ1-1 for the parts outside the CDR3, the full variable domain is EAGVAQSPRYKIIEKRQSVAFWCNPISGHATLYWYQQILGQGPKLLIQFQNNGVVDDSQLPKDRFSAERLKGVDSTLKIQPAKLEDSAVYLCASSLQELTEAFFGQGTRLTVV.

The chain uses TRBV18 and TRBJ1-2; TRBD1 is a possible D gene (6 bases). CDR3 size: 15 residues. The ends were cut back, 3 bases at V and 3 bases at J, with 14 bases in the middle. Germline V lookup: CDR1 KGHSH, CDR2 LQKENI. The chain's CDR3 is CASSPSQGSDYGYTF. The CDR3 DNA is TGTGCCAGCTCACCTTCCCAGGGGTCAGACTATGGCTACACCTTC. Looking up the rest from reference TRBV18 and TRBJ1-2 gives the full variable domain: NAGVMQNPRHLVRRRGQEARLRCSPMKGHSHVYWYRQLPEEGLKFMVYLQKENIIDESGMPKERFSAEFPKEGPSILRIQQVVRGDSAAYFCASSPSQGSDYGYTFGSGTRLTVV.

The chain carries TRBV15 and TRBJ1-6; D remains unclear. The V end was cut by 2 bases, the J end by 6 bases, with 17 bases between. This CDR3 spans 17 amino acids. Germline loops: CDR1 LNHNV, CDR2 YYDKDF (reference sequence). CDR3 sequence: CATSRIFEGSGNSPLHF. CDR3 bases: TGTGCCACCAGCAGAATATTTGAAGGGTCTGGTAATTCACCCCTCCACTTT.

The CDR3 DNA reads TGTGCCAGCAGCTTAGCCAGGGGTCTCTACACCTTC. Its protein is CASSLARGLYTF. This chain joins TRBV7-2 and TRBJ1-2; possible D gene TRBD1, 6 bases. The CDR3 spans 12 residues. Germline V gene sequence: CDR1 SGHTA, CDR2 FQGNSA. Trimming removed 0 bases from V and 10 bases from J, with 9 bases in between.

The gene calls are TRBV3-1 (or the pseudogene TRBV3-2) and TRBJ1-5, with D hard to call. Between the trimmed V and J ends, which lost 0 bases and 4 bases, there was a span of 7 bases. The length of the CDR3 is 14 residues. Germline CDR1 reads LGHDT; CDR2 reads YNNKEL (reference sequence). This CDR3 is CASSQDSLNQPQHF. The CDR3 DNA is TGTGCCAGCAGCCAAGATTCGCTTAATCAGCCCCAGCATTTT.